A selection of T cell receptor beta chains follows, all from one sample in a study of blood T cell repertoires in COVID-19. TCRdb keeps only in-frame clones here, not all; method: immunoSEQ multiplex PCR. The sample shows a few hundred thousand clones, more than 75% of them seen only once. Specimen: peripheral blood. The source of these receptors is a human donor with acute or convalescent COVID-19. The donor label of this sample is uncertain. Each CDR3 is given with its conserved first and last residue. The order of the fields is J gene, clone size, D gene, V gene, CDR3 DNA, CDR3 protein. A D gene is named only where the DNA matches it firmly. For some rows the clone size is stated as once, few or many, or as a class when expanded; others skip it.

j_call: TRBJ2-1; clone_size: -; d_call: -; v_call: TRBV11-3; cdr3_nt: TGTGCCAGCAGCTTACGTACAGGGACCTACAATGAGCAGTTCTTC; cdr3_aa: CASSLRTGTYNEQFF
j_call: TRBJ1-1; clone_size: -; d_call: -; v_call: TRBV5-1; cdr3_nt: TGCGCCAGCAGACCGGATAATAACAGGAACACTGAAGCTTTCTTT; cdr3_aa: CASRPDNNRNTEAFF
j_call: TRBJ2-7; clone_size: -; d_call: TRBD2; v_call: TRBV2; cdr3_nt: TGTGCCAGCAAAGGTGACGGGGGGGCAGTCGGCGAGCAGTACTTC; cdr3_aa: CASKGDGGAVGEQYF
j_call: TRBJ2-5; clone_size: -; d_call: -; v_call: TRBV29-1; cdr3_nt: TGCAGCGTTGAAGTGTGGCAGGGGATGAAGACCCAGTACTTC; cdr3_aa: CSVEVWQGMKTQYF
j_call: TRBJ1-2; clone_size: -; d_call: TRBD1; v_call: TRBV5-4; cdr3_nt: TGTGCCAGCAGCTTGGAACAGGGGAGCTATGGCTACACCTTC; cdr3_aa: CASSLEQGSYGYTF
j_call: TRBJ2-1; clone_size: -; d_call: TRBD2; v_call: TRBV4-1; cdr3_nt: TGCGCCAGCAGCCGAAACCCTAGCGGGAGGATTGAGGGATCAAATGAGCAGTTCTTC; cdr3_aa: CASSRNPSGRIEGSNEQFF
j_call: TRBJ1-3; clone_size: -; d_call: -; v_call: TRBV6-5; cdr3_nt: TGTGCCAGCACGAGCACGTCGAGCTCTGGAAACACCATATATTTT; cdr3_aa: CASTSTSSSGNTIYF
j_call: TRBJ2-7; clone_size: -; d_call: -; v_call: TRBV12-3/TRBV12-4; cdr3_nt: TGTGCCAGCAGTTTACTCCGCAGGGACGAGCAGTACTTC; cdr3_aa: CASSLLRRDEQYF
j_call: TRBJ1-2; clone_size: -; d_call: TRBD1; v_call: TRBV7-9; cdr3_nt: TGTGCCAGCAGCCAAGACAGGGGGCTGATCTATGGCTACACCTTC; cdr3_aa: CASSQDRGLIYGYTF
j_call: TRBJ2-3; clone_size: -; d_call: -; v_call: TRBV7-2; cdr3_nt: TGTGCCAGCAGCTCGAGAGCGGGCACAGATACGCAGTATTTT; cdr3_aa: CASSSRAGTDTQYF
j_call: TRBJ2-3; clone_size: -; d_call: -; v_call: TRBV11-2; cdr3_nt: TGTGCCAGCAGCCGAGGGGGAGGGACCACAGATACGCAGTATTTT; cdr3_aa: CASSRGGGTTDTQYF
j_call: TRBJ1-2; clone_size: -; d_call: TRBD1; v_call: TRBV28; cdr3_nt: TGTGCCAGCAGTTTAACAGGGGGGGGATATGGCTACACCTTC; cdr3_aa: CASSLTGGGYGYTF
j_call: TRBJ1-2; clone_size: few; d_call: TRBD1; v_call: TRBV28; cdr3_nt: TGTGCCAGCACGACAGGGGCGGATGGCTACACCTTC; cdr3_aa: CASTTGADGYTF
j_call: TRBJ2-7; clone_size: many; d_call: TRBD1; v_call: TRBV19; cdr3_nt: TGTGCCAGTAGTCTAGAAGGACAGGGGGCCTACGAGCAGTACTTC; cdr3_aa: CASSLEGQGAYEQYF
j_call: TRBJ2-7; clone_size: -; d_call: -; v_call: TRBV7-6; cdr3_nt: TGTGCCAGCAGCTTAGGCGGGGCGATATATTACGAGCAGTACTTC; cdr3_aa: CASSLGGAIYYEQYF
j_call: TRBJ2-4; clone_size: -; d_call: -; v_call: TRBV6-7; cdr3_nt: TGTGCCAGCAGTTACCGGATTGACTCTAAATGGTGCGTGGCCAAAAACATTCAGTACTTC; cdr3_aa: CASSYRIDSKWCVAKNIQYF